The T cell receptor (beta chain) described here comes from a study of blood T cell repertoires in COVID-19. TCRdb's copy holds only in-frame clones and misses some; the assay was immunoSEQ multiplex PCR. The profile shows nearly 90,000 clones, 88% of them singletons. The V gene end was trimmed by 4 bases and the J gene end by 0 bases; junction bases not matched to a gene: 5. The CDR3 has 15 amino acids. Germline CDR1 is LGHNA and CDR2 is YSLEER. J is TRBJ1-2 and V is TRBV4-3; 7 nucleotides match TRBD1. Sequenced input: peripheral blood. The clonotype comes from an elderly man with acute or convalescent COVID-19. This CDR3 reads CASSPQGQANYGYTF. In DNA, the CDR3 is TGCGCCAGCAGCCCCCAAGGACAGGCTAACTATGGCTACACCTTC.